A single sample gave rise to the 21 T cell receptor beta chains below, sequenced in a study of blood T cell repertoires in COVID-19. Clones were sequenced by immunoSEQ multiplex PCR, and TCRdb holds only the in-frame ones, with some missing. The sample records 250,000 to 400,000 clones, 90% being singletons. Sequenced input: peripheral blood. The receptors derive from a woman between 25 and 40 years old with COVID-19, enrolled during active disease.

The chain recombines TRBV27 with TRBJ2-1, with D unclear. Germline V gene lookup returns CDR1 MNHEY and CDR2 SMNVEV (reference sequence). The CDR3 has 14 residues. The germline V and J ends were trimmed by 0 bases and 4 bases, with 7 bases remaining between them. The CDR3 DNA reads TGTGCCAGCAGTTTATCACTCTTATACAATGAGCAGTTCTTC. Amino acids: CASSLSLLYNEQFF.

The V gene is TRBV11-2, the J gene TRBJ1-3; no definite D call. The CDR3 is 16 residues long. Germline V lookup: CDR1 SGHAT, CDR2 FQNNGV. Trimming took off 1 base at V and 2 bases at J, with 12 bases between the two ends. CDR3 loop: CASSLVPGSPGNTIYF. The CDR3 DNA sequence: TGTGCCAGCAGCTTAGTTCCGGGATCCCCTGGAAACACCATATATTTT.

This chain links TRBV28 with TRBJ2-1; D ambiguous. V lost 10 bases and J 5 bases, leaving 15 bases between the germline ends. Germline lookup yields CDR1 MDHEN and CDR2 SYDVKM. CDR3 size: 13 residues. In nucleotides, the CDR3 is TGTGCCATCCAGACGAGGCTTCACAATGAGCAGTTCTTC. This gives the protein CAIQTRLHNEQFF.

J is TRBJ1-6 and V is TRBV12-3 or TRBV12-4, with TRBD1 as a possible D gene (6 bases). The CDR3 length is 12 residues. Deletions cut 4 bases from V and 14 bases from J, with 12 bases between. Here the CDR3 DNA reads TGTGCCAGCAGTTATCAGGGGATCACCCTCCACTTT. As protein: CASSYQGITLHF.

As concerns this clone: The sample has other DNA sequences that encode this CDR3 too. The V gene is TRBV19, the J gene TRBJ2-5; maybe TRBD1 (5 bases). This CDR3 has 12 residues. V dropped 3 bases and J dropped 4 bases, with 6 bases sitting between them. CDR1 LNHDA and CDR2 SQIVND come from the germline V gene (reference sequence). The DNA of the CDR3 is TGTGCCAGTAGTATTACAGGAGAGACCCAGTACTTC. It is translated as CASSITGETQYF.

The CDR3 sequence is CATSEPGLSGANVLTF. The CDR3 DNA sequence: TGTGCCACCAGTGAGCCGGGACTTTCTGGGGCCAACGTCCTGACTTTC. The chain is built from TRBV24-1 and TRBJ2-6; tentative D call: TRBD2 (6 bases). The V gene lost 4 bases and the J gene lost 1 base, with 10 bases spanning the gap. This CDR3 contains 16 residues. Looked up from germline, CDR1 is KGHDR and CDR2 is SFDVKD.

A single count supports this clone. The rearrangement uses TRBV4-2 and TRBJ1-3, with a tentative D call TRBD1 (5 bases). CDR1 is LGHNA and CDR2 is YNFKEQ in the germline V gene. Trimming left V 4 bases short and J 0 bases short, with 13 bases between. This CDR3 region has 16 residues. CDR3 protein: CASSLPDTSSGNTIYF. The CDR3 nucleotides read TGTGCCAGCAGCCTACCGGACACCAGCTCTGGAAACACCATATATTTT.

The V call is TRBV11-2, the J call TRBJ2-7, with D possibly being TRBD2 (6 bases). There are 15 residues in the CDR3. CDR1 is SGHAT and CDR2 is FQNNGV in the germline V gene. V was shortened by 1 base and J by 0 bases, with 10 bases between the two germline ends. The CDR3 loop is CASSLGAGSSYEQYF. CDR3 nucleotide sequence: TGTGCCAGCAGCTTAGGAGCGGGTAGCTCCTACGAGCAGTACTTC.

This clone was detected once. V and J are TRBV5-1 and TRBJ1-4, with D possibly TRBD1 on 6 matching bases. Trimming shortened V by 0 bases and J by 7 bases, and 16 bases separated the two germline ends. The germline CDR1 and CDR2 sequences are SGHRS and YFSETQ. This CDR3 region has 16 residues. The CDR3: CASSLASVRGSEKLFF. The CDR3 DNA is TGCGCCAGCAGCTTGGCCTCTGTCAGGGGCAGTGAAAAACTGTTTTTT.

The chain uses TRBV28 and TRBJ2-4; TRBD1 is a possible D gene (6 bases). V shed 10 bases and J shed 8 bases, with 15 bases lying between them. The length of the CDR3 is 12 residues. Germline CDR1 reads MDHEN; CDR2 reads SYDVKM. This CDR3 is CATVGTKDIQYF. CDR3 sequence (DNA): TGTGCCACCGTCGGGACAAAGGACATTCAGTACTTC.

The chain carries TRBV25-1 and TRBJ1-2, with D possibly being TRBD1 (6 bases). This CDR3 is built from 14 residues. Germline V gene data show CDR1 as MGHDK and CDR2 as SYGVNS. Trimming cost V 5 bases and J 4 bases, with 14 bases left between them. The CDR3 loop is CASSMAGGLYGYTF. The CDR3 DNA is TGTGCCAGCAGTATGGCGGGGGGGCTCTATGGCTACACCTTC.

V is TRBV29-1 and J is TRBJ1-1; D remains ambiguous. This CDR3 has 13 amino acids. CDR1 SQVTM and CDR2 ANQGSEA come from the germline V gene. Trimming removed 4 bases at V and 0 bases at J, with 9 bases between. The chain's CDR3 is CSVVRAMNTEAFF. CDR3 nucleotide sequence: TGCAGCGTTGTGCGGGCCATGAACACTGAAGCTTTCTTT.

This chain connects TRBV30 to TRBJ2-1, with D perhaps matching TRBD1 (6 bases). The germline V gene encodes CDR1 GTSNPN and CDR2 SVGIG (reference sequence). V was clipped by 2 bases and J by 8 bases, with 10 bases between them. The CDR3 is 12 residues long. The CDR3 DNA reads TGTGCCTGGAGTAAGCAGGGGTATGAGCAGTTCTTC. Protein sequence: CAWSKQGYEQFF. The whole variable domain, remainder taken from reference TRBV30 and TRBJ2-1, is SQTIHQWPATLVQPVGSPLSLECTVEGTSNPNLYWYRQAAGRGLQLLFYSVGIGQISSEVPQNLSASRPQDRQFILSSKKLLLSDSGFYLCAWSKQGYEQFFGPGTRLTVL.

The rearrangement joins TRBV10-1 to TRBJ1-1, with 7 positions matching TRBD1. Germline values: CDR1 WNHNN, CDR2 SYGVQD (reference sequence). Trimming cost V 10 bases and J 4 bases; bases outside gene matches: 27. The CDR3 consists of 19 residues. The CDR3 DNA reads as TGCGCCACCAAAACACGCCCCCGGGACAGCTACACTTTGGGCACTGAAGCTTTCTTT. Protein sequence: CATKTRPRDSYTLGTEAFF.

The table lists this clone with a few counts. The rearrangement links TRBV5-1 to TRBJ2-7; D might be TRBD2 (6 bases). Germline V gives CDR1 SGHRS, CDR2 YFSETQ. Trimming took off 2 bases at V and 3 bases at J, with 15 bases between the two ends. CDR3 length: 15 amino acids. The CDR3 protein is CASSLRTGTFYEQYF. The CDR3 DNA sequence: TGCGCCAGCAGCTTACGCACCGGGACTTTCTACGAGCAGTACTTC.

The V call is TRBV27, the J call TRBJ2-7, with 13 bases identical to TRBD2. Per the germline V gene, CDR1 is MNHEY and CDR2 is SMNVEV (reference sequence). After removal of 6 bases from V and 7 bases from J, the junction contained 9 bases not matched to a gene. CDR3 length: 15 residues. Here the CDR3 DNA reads TGTGCCAGCAGCCCGGAACTAGCGGGAGGGGAGGAGCAGTACTTC. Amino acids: CASSPELAGGEEQYF.

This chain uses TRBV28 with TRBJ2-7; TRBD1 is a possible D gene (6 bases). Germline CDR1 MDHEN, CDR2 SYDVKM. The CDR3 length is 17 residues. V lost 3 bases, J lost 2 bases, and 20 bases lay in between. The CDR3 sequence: CASSFVTGPTPTYEQYF. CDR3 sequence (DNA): TGTGCCAGCAGTTTCGTTACAGGGCCGACCCCTACCTACGAGCAGTACTTC.

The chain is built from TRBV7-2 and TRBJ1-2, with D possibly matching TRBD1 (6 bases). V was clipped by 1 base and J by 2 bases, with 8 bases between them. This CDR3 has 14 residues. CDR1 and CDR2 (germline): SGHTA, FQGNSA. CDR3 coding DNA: TGTGCCAGCAGCTTAGGGGGGCCCAACTATGGCTACACCTTC. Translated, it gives CASSLGGPNYGYTF.

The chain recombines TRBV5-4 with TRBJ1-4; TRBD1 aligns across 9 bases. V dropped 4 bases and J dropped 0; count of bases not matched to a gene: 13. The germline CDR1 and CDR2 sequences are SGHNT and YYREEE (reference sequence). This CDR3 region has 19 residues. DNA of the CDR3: TGTGCCAGCAGCCCAACTCCGGGGACAGGGAGTTCAACTAATGAAAAACTGTTTTTT. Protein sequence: CASSPTPGTGSSTNEKLFF.

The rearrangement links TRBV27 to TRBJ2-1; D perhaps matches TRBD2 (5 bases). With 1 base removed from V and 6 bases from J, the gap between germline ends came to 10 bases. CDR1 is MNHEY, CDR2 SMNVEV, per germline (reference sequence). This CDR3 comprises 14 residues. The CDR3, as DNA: TGTGCCAGCAGTTTATTGTCCGGGGTCAATGAGCAGTTCTTC. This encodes CASSLLSGVNEQFF.

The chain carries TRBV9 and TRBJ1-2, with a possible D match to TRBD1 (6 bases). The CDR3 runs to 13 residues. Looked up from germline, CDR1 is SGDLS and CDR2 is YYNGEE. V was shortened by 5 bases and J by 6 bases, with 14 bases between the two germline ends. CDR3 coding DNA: TGTGCCAGCAGAGAAACAGGGTACAATGGCTACACCTTC. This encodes CASRETGYNGYTF.